The clone carrying this T cell receptor (beta chain) has just one count. The sample belongs to a study of OX40 agonist ivuxolimab in advanced cancers. Per the germline V gene, CDR1 is SGHTA and CDR2 is FQGNSA. V was shortened by 3 bases and J by 1 base, with 10 bases between the two germline ends. CDR3 length: 14 residues. Assay used: immunoSEQ multiplex PCR; TCRdb lists only in-frame clones, some missing. The sample yields approximately 40,000 clones, roughly 91% seen once. This chain connects TRBV7-2 to TRBJ2-7, with D possibly being TRBD1 (6 bases). The receptor's source is an adult with an advanced solid tumor such as melanoma, head and neck, liver or kidney cancer. This material consisted of CD4+ or CD8+ T cells sorted from blood, taken in a trial of the OX40 agonist ivuxolimab. CDR3 sequence (DNA): TGTGCCAGCAGCTTCGGGACATCATCCTACGAGCAGTACTTC. Translated: CASSFGTSSYEQYF.